Listed below are T cell receptor beta chains from one sample, sequenced in a study of blood T cell repertoires in COVID-19. Only in-frame clones appear in the TCRdb table, and some are missing; sequencing was by immunoSEQ multiplex PCR. The data show hundreds of thousands of clones, around 90% seen once. The sequenced material came from peripheral blood. The receptors were gathered from a woman in her 30s with COVID-19, enrolled during active disease. CDR3s include the opening cysteine and the closing phenylalanine or tryptophan. The D gene is left open where the match is weak. Part of the rows lack a size; the others show once, few, many or a class for expanded clones.

j_call d_call v_call clone_size cdr3_nt cdr3_aa
TRBJ1-6 TRBD1 TRBV11-2 . TGTGCCAGCAGCTTTAACCAGGGGGCTTCGGGTTCACCCCTCCACTTT CASSFNQGASGSPLHF
TRBJ1-4 TRBD1 TRBV7-9 many TGTGCCAGCAGCTTAGTGGGGCAGGGGGCGTATAATGAAAAACTGTTTTTT CASSLVGQGAYNEKLFF
TRBJ2-2 . TRBV9 . TGTGCCAGCAGCGTAGGGGCGGGATCCGCCGGGGAGCTGTTTTTT CASSVGAGSAGELFF
TRBJ2-1 TRBD2 TRBV7-9 . TGTGCCAGCAGAAGTGCTAGCGGGGCCTACAATGAGCAGTTCTTC CASRSASGAYNEQFF
TRBJ1-5 TRBD1 TRBV30 . TGTGCCTGTGTACAGGGGAGCAATCAGCCCCAGCATTTT CACVQGSNQPQHF
TRBJ1-6 . TRBV6-1 . TGTGCCAGCAGTGACCCCCAAACCTCCCGGGACTACTCACCCCTCCACTTT CASSDPQTSRDYSPLHF
TRBJ2-1 TRBD1 TRBV19 once TGTGCCACTAGACAGGGGGCCGATGAGCAGTTCTTC CATRQGADEQFF
TRBJ1-5 . TRBV7-6 . TGTGCCAGCAGCTTAGTAGCGGCTAGCAATCAGCCCCAGCATTTT CASSLVAASNQPQHF
TRBJ1-1 TRBD1 TRBV29-1 . TGCAGCGTACTCTACAGGGGGGACACTGAAGCTTTCTTT CSVLYRGDTEAFF
TRBJ2-1 . TRBV19 . TGTGCCAGTAGTCTAATGCAGGGGCGATCCTACAATGAGCAGTTCTTC CASSLMQGRSYNEQFF
TRBJ2-1 . TRBV19 once TGTGCCAGTAGTATAGCCTCCCGAGGTTCACGGGAGCAGTTCTTC CASSIASRGSREQFF
TRBJ2-3 . TRBV4-3 . TGCGCCAGCAGCCTCCGACCGGGGGATACGCAGTATTTT CASSLRPGDTQYF
TRBJ2-3 . TRBV6-1 . TGTGCCAGCAGTGAGGCGGGCTTCAGGAACTCGGGGATTAGCACAGATACGCAGTATTTT CASSEAGFRNSGISTDTQYF
TRBJ1-5 TRBD1 TRBV28 . TGTGCCAGAGGACAGGGGGGGGGTTTAAATCAGCCCCAGCATTTT CARGQGGGLNQPQHF
TRBJ2-7 . TRBV11-3 . TGTGCCAGCAGCTTAAGCCAGGGTACCTACGAGCAGTACTTC CASSLSQGTYEQYF
TRBJ1-1 TRBD1 TRBV14 . TGTGCCAGCAGCCAAGTTGGGTACACAGGGGATGAAGCTTTCTTT CASSQVGYTGDEAFF
TRBJ2-5 TRBD2 TRBV30 . TGTGCCTGGAGTGTGGGGGGGCAAGAGACCCAGTACTTC CAWSVGGQETQYF
TRBJ2-6 TRBD1 TRBV29-1 . TGCAGCGAATGGGACAGGGGCTCTGGGGCCAACGTCCTGACTTTC CSEWDRGSGANVLTF
TRBJ1-1 . TRBV27 . TGTGCCAGCAGTTTATCGGGCAACAGGGCCAACACTGAAGCTTTCTTT CASSLSGNRANTEAFF
TRBJ1-1 . TRBV30 . TGTGCCTGGAGTGTAATGGCGAACACTGAAGCTTTCTTT CAWSVMANTEAFF
TRBJ2-1 TRBD2 TRBV11-2 . TGTGCCAGCAGCTCCACTAGCGGGGGGGCAGAGAATGAGCAGTTCTTC CASSSTSGGAENEQFF
TRBJ1-3 TRBD1 TRBV30 . TGTGCCTGGAGTCGGGACAGCCGAAACACCATATATTTT CAWSRDSRNTIYF
TRBJ1-5 TRBD1 TRBV7-9 few TGTGCCAGCGGGACAGGAGCAAATCAGCCCCAGCATTTT CASGTGANQPQHF
TRBJ1-1 . TRBV5-6 . TGTGCCAGCAGCCAGGACAACTTCAACACTGAAGCTTTCTTT CASSQDNFNTEAFF
TRBJ2-3 TRBD2 TRBV14 . TGTGCCAGCAGCCGCAGGGAGGGAGGTATTGGGGCTACGCAGTATTTT CASSRREGGIGATQYF
TRBJ1-1 . TRBV2 . TGTGCCAGCAGTGAGAGTTGGGGGGGCACTGAAGCTTTCTTT CASSESWGGTEAFF
TRBJ2-1 TRBD1 TRBV2 . TGTGCCAGCAGTGAAAGTGTGTCAGGGGGCCATCTCTTC CASSESVSGGHLF
TRBJ2-2 TRBD2 TRBV19 few TGTGCCAGTAGTACCGGACTAGCGGGAGAGGGCGGGGAGCTGTTTTTT CASSTGLAGEGGELFF
TRBJ1-1 TRBD1 TRBV2 . TGTGCCAGCAGTGAACAGGGGGCGCTGAACACTGAAGCTTTCTTT CASSEQGALNTEAFF
TRBJ2-5 . TRBV4-1 few TGCGCCAGCAGCCAAGATATCCGGGAAAGAGAGACCCAGTACTTC CASSQDIRERETQYF
TRBJ1-1 . TRBV5-1 . TGCGCCAGCAGCTTGGAAGGGGTCCGTAGTGAAGCTTTCTTT CASSLEGVRSEAFF
TRBJ2-7 TRBD1 TRBV19 . TGTGCCAGTAGTATCGGCCCCAGAACAGGGGTCGAGCAGTACTTC CASSIGPRTGVEQYF
TRBJ2-2 . TRBV29-1 . TGCAGCGTTGAAATAATTGCGAACACCGGGGAGCTGTTTTTT CSVEIIANTGELFF
TRBJ2-4 . TRBV4-2 once TGTGCCAGCAGCCAAGATTTCGGCGGGGACGTGAAAAACATTCAGTACTTC CASSQDFGGDVKNIQYF
TRBJ2-2 . TRBV13 once TGTGCCAGCACCAGAACGATAACCGGGGAGCTGTTTTTT CASTRTITGELFF
TRBJ1-2 . TRBV7-2 once TGTGCCAGCAGCCTCCCAGGGGTCTATGGCTACACCTTC CASSLPGVYGYTF
TRBJ1-1 . TRBV27 . TGTGCCAGCAGTTCCGACAGCCCGAACACTGAAGCTTTCTTT CASSSDSPNTEAFF
TRBJ1-4 . TRBV5-1 . TGCGCCAGCAGCTTGGCCCAGTCTGTGGATGAAAAACTGTTTTTT CASSLAQSVDEKLFF
TRBJ1-2 . TRBV5-4 . TGTGCCAGCAGCTCCCGGGGGGGTATGGGGCAGAACAACTATGGCTACACCTTC CASSSRGGMGQNNYGYTF
TRBJ2-5 TRBD2 TRBV5-4 . TGTGCCAGCAGCTTGGGGGGACTACGAGAGACCCAGTACTTC CASSLGGLRETQYF
TRBJ1-2 . TRBV6-5 . TGTGCCAGCAGTCTGACAGACTCCTATGGCTACACCTTC CASSLTDSYGYTF
TRBJ2-2 . TRBV6-5 . TGTGCCAGCGCCAGGGTTACCACCGGGGAGCTGTTTTTT CASARVTTGELFF
TRBJ2-5 TRBD1 TRBV18 . TGTGCCAGCTCATACACAGGGGGCGCAGAGACCCAGTACTTC CASSYTGGAETQYF
TRBJ2-1 TRBD2 TRBV19 . TGTGCCAGTAGTATATTGTCTAGCGGGGCCGATCAGTTCTTC CASSILSSGADQFF
TRBJ2-2 TRBD1 TRBV5-1 . TGCGCCAGCAGCCTCCAGCCTCCGGGACAGAACACCGGGAAGCTGTTTTTT CASSLQPPGQNTGKLFF
TRBJ1-2 . TRBV28 . TGTGCCAGCATCATGGGGGGGGCGGGTGGCTATGGCTACACCTTC CASIMGGAGGYGYTF
TRBJ2-7 TRBD1 TRBV6-5 . TGTGCCAGCAGTAACCGACAGGGTAGCAGGAACGAGCAGTACTTC CASSNRQGSRNEQYF
TRBJ2-2 TRBD1 TRBV5-6 . TGTGCCAGCAGCTTGGGGACAGGGTCTTTTAACACCGGGGAGCTGTTTTTT CASSLGTGSFNTGELFF